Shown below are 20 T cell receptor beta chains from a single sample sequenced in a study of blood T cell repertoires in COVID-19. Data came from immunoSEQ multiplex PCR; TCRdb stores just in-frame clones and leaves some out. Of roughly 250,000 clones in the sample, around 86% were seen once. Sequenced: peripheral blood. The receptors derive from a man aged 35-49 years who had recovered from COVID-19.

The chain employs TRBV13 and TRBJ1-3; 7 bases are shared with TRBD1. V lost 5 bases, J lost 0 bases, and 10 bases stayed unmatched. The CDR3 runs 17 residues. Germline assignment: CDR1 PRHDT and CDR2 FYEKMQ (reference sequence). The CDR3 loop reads CASSPTDRVLSGNTIYF. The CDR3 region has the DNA TGTGCCAGCAGCCCAACTGACAGGGTCCTCTCTGGAAACACCATATATTTT.

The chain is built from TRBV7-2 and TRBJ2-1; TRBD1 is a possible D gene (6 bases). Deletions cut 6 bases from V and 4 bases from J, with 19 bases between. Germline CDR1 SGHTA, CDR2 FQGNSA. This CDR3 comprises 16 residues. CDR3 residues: CASSLTGLRSYNEQFF. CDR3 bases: TGTGCCAGCAGTCTTACAGGGCTACGGTCGTACAATGAGCAGTTCTTC.

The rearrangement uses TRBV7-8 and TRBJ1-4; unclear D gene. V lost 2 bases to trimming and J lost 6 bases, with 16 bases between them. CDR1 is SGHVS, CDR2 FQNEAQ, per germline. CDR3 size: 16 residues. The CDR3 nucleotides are TGTGCCAGCAGCTTATCTAGAGTCCTCATCCATGAAAAACTGTTTTTT. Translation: CASSLSRVLIHEKLFF.

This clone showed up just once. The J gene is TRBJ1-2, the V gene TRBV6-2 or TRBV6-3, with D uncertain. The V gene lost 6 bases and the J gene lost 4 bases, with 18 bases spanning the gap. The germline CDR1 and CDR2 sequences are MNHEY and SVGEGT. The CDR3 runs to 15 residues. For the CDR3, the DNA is TGTGCCAGCAGCAGTACTACCGCCCGGTCCTATGGCTACACCTTC. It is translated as CASSSTTARSYGYTF.

CDR3 in DNA: TGTGCCAGCAGCGTAGAACAAGGGAGGACACCCTACGAGCAGTACTTC. It specifies CASSVEQGRTPYEQYF. This rearrangement joins TRBV9 to TRBJ2-7; TRBD2 is a possible D gene (6 bases). Germline CDR1 is SGDLS and CDR2 is YYNGEE. The CDR3 runs to 16 residues. With 0 bases removed from V and 2 bases from J, the gap between germline ends came to 15 bases.

The CDR3 reads CASTLGQNTEAFF. The CDR3 nucleotides read TGTGCCAGCACCCTTGGACAGAACACTGAAGCTTTCTTT. The V and J genes are TRBV12-3 or TRBV12-4 and TRBJ1-1, with D maybe TRBD1 (5 bases). The CDR3 has 13 amino acids. V was cut by 7 bases and J by 1 base, with 10 bases left in between.

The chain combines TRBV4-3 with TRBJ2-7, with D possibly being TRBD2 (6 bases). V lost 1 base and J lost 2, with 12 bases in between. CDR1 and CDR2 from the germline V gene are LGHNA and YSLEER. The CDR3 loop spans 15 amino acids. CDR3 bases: TGCGCCAGCAGCCAAGTGGGTCTAGCGACCTACGAGCAGTACTTC. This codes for CASSQVGLATYEQYF.

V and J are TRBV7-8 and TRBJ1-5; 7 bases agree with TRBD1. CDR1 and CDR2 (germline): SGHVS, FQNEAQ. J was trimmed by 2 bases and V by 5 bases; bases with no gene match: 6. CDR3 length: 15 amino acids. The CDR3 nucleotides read TGTGCCAGCAGCGCGACAGGGTCTGGCAATCAGCCCCAGCATTTT. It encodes CASSATGSGNQPQHF.

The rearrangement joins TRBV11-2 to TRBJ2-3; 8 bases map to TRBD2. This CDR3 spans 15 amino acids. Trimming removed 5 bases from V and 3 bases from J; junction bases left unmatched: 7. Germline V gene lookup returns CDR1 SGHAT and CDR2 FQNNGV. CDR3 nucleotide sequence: TGTGCCAGCAGCCCGCAGCGGGAGAAAACAGATACGCAGTATTTT. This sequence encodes CASSPQREKTDTQYF.

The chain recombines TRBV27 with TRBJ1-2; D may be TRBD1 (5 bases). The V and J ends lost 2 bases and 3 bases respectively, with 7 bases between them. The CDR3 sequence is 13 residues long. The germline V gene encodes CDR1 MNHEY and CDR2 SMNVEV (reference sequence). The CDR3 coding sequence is TGTGCCAGCAGTTTACAGGGTGACTATGGCTACACCTTC. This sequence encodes CASSLQGDYGYTF.

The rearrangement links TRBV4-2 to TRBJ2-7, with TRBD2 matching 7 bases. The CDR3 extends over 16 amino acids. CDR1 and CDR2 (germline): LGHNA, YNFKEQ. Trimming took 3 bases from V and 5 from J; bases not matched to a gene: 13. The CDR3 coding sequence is TGTGCCAGCAGCCAGGGGGGGGGACCCGGCGGAGACGAGCAGTACTTC. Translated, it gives CASSQGGGPGGDEQYF.

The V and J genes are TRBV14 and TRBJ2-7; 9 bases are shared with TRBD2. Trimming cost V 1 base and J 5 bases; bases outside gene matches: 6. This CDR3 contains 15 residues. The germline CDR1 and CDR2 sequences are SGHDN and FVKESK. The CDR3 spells CASSQARPSGDEQYF. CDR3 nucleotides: TGTGCCAGCAGCCAAGCGCGGCCTAGCGGGGACGAGCAGTACTTC.

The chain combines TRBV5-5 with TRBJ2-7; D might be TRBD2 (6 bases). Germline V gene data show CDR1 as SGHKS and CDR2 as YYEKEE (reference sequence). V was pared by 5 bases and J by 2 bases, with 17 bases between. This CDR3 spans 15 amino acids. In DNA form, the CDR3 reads TGTGCCAGCAGTCGCCCTAGCGCCTTTCCCTACGAGCAGTACTTC. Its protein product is CASSRPSAFPYEQYF.

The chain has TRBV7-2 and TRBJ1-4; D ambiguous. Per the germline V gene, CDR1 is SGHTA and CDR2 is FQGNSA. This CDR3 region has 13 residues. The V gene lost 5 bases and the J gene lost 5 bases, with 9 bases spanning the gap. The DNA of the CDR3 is TGTGCCAGCAGCACCCGGTTGAATGAAAAACTGTTTTTT. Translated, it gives CASSTRLNEKLFF.

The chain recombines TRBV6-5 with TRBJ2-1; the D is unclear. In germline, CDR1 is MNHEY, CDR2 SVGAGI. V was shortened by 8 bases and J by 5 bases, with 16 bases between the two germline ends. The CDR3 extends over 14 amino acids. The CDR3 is CASRTVTFDNEQFF. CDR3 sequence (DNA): TGTGCCAGCCGAACGGTGACTTTCGACAATGAGCAGTTCTTC.

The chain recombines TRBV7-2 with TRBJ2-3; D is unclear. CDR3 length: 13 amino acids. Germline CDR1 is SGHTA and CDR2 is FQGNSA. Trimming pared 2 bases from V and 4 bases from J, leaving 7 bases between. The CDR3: CASSLWLADTQYF. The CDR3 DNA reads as TGTGCCAGCAGCTTATGGCTTGCAGATACGCAGTATTTT.

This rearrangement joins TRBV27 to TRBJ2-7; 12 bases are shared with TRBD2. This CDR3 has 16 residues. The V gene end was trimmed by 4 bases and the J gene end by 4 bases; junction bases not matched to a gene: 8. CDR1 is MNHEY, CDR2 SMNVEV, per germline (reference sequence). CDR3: CASSSSLAGGPYEQYF. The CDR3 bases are TGTGCCAGCAGTTCCTCACTAGCGGGGGGTCCATACGAGCAGTACTTC.

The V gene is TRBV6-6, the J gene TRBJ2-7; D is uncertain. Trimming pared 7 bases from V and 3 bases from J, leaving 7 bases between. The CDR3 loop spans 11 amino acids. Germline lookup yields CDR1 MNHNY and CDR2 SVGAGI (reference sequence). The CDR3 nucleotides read TGTGCCAGCAACGAGCGCTACGAGCAGTACTTC. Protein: CASNERYEQYF.

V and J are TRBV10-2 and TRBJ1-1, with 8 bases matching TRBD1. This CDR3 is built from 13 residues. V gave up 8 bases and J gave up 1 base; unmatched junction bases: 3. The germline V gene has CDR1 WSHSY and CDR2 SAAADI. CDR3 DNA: TGCGCCAGCCTTCAGGGGGCGAACACTGAAGCTTTCTTT. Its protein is CASLQGANTEAFF.

The CDR3: CASSQAGILSGDTQYF. The CDR3 DNA reads as TGCGCCAGCAGCCAAGCGGGTATTCTCTCGGGAGATACGCAGTATTTT. V usage is TRBV4-3 and J usage is TRBJ2-3; D is unresolved. Germline-derived CDR1 and CDR2 are LGHNA and YSLEER. V was pared by 1 base and J by 5 bases, with 16 bases between. This CDR3 contains 16 residues.